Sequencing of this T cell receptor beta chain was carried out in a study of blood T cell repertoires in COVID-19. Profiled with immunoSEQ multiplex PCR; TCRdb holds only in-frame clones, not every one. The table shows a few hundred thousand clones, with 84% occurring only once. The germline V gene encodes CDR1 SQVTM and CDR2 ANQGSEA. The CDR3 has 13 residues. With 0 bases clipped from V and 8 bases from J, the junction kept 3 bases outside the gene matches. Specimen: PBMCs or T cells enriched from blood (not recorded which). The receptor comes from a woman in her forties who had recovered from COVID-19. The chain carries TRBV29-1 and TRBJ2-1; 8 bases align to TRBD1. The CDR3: CSVEEDRVYEQFF. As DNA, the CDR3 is TGCAGCGTTGAAGAGGACAGGGTATATGAGCAGTTCTTC.